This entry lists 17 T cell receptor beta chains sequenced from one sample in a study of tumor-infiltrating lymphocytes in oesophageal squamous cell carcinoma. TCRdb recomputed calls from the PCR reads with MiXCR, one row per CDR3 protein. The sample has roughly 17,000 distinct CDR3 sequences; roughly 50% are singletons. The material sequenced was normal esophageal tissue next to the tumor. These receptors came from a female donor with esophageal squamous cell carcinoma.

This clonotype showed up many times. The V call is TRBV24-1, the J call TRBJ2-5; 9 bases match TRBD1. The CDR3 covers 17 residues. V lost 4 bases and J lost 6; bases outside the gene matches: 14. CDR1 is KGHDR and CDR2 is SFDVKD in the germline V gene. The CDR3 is CATSDPFPGQGGKTQYF. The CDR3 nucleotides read TGTGCCACCAGTGACCCTTTCCCGGGACAGGGAGGAAAGACCCAGTACTTC.

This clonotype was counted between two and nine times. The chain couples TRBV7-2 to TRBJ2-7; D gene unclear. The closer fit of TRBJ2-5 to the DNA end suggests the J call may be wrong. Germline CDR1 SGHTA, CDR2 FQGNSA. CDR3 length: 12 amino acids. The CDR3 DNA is TGTGCCAGCAGCTTAGGGCGGGAGACCCAGTACTTC. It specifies CASSLGRETQYF.

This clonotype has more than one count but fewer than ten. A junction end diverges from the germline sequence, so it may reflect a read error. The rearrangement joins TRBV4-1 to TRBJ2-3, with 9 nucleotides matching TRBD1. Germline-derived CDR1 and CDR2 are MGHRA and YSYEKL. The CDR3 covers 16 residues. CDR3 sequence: CASSQEGTGRADTQYF. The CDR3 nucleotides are TGTGCCAGCAGCCAAGAAGGGACAGGGAGGGCAGATACGCAGTATTTT.

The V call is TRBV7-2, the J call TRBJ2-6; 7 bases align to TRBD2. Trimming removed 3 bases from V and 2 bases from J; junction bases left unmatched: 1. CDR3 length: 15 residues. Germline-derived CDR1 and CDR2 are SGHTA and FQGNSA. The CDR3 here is CASSFAGAGANVLTF. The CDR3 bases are TGTGCCAGCAGCTTTGCGGGAGCTGGGGCCAACGTCCTGACTTTC.

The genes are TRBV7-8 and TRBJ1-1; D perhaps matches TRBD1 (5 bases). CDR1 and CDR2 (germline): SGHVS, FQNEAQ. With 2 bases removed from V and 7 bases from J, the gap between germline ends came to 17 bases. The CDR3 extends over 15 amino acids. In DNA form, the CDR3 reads TGTGCCAGCAGCTTAAGACCCGGGGCCCGTGATGAAGCTTTCTTT. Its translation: CASSLRPGARDEAFF.

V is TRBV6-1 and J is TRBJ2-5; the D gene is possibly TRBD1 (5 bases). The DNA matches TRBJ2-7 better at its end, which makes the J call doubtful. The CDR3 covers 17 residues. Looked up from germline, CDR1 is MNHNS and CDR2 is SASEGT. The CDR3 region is CASSSDHPDMIKGEQYF. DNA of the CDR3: TGTGCCAGCAGTTCCGACCATCCGGACATGATAAAGGGCGAGCAGTACTTC.

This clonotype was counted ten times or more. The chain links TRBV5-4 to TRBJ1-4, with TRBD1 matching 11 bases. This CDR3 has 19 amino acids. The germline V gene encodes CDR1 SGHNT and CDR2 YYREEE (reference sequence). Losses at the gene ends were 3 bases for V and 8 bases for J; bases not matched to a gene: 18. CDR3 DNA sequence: TGTGCCAGCAGCTATGCAGGACAGGGGGCAGTGGGAGGTGAAGAAAAACTGTTTTTT. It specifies CASSYAGQGAVGGEEKLFF. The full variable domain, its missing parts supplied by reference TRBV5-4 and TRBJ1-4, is ETGVTQSPTHLIKTRGQQVTLRCSSQSGHNTVSWYQQALGQGPQFIFQYYREEENGRGNFPPRFSGLQFPNYSSELNVNALELDDSALYLCASSYAGQGAVGGEEKLFFGSGTQLSVL.

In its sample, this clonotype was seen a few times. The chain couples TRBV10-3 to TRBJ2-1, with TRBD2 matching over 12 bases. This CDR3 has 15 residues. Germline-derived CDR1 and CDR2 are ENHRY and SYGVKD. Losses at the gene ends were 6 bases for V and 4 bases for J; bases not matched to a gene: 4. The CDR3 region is CAIRTTSGSYNEQFF. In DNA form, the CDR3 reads TGTGCCATCAGGACGACTAGCGGGAGTTACAATGAGCAGTTCTTC.

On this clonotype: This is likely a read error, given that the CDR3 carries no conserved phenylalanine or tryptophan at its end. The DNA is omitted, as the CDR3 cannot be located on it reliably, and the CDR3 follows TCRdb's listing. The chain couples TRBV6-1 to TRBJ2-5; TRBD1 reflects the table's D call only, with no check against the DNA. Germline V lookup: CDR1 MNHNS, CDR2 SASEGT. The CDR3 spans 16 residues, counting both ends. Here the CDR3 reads CASSGQGINSPLHFGN.

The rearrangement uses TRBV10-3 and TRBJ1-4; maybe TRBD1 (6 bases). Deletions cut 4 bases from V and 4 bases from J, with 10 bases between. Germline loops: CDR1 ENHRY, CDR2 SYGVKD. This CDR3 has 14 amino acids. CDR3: CAISVQGFNEKLFF. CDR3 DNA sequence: TGTGCCATCAGTGTACAGGGATTTAATGAAAAACTGTTTTTT.

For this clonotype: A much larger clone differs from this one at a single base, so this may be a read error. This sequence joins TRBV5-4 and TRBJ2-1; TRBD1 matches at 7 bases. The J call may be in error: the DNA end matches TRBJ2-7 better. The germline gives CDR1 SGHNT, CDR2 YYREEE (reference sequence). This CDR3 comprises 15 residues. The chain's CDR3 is CASSLGGGQYNEQYF. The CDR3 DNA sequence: TGTGCCAGCAGCTTGGGAGGGGGCCAATACAATGAGCAGTACTTC.

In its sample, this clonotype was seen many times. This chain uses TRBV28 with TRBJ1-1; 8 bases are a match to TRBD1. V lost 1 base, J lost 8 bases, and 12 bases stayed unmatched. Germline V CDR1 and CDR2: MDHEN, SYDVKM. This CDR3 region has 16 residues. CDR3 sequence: CASSLSPGTGAQEAFF. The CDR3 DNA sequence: TGTGCCAGCAGTTTATCCCCCGGGACAGGAGCGCAGGAAGCTTTCTTT.

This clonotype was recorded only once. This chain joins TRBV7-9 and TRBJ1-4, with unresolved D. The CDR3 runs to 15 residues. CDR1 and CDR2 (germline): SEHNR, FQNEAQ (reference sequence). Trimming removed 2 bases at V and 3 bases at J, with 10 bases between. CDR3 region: CASSLTAIANEKLFF. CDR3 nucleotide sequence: TGTGCCAGCAGCTTAACGGCCATCGCTAATGAAAAACTGTTTTTT.

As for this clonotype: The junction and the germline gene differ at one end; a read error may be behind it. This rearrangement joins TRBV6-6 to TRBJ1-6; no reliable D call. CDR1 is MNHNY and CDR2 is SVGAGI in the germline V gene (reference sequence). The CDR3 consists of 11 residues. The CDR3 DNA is TGTGCCAGCAGTTCAACAGATACGCAGAACTTT. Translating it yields CASSSTDTQNF.

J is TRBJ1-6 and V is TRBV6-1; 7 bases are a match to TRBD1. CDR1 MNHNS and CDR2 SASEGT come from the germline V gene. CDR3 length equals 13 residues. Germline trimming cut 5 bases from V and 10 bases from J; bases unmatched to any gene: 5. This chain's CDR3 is CASSNDRDSPLHF. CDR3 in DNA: TGTGCCAGCAGTAATGACAGGGACTCACCCCTCCACTTT.

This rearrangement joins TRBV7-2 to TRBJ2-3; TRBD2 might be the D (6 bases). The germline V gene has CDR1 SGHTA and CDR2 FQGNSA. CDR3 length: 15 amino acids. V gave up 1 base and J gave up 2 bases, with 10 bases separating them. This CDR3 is CASSLGVAVTDTQYF. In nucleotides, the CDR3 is TGTGCCAGCAGCTTAGGGGTAGCGGTCACAGATACGCAGTATTTT.

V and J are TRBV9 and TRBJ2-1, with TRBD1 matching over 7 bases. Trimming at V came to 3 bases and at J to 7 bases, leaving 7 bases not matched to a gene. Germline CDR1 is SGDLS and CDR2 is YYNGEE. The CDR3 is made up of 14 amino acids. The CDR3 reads CASSATGARNEQFF. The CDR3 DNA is TGTGCCAGCAGCGCCACAGGGGCACGGAATGAGCAGTTCTTC.